This T cell receptor (beta chain) was profiled in a study of molecular identifiers for immune sequencing clone quantification. General study points: The share of molecules held by clones above 20 RNA copies was over 97% in effector cells and under 1% in naive cells.

This clonotype was detected many times. The antigen is unknown. TCRdb used MiXCR to reprocess the PCR reads, holding one entry per CDR3 protein. The sample consists of tens of thousands of distinct CDR3 sequences, under 25% of them appearing once. This receptor was obtained from a human donor in good health. Some libraries in this study had Jurkat cell RNA spiked in. Sequencing used naive CD8+ T cells from blood, with Jurkat cell RNA spiked in. Subset here: FACS-sorted CD8+CD4-CCR7+CD45RA+ naive T cells.

The CDR3 here is CASSQGGSAYEQYF. CDR3 nucleotides: TGCGCCAGCAGCCAAGGGGGTTCAGCCTACGAGCAGTACTTC. V usage is TRBV4-3 and J usage is TRBJ2-7; no reliable D call. The CDR3 has 14 amino acids. V gave up 1 base and J gave up 2 bases, with 9 bases separating them. Germline V gives CDR1 LGHNA, CDR2 YSLEER.